This entry describes one T cell receptor beta chain. V lost 6 bases and J 4 bases, leaving 22 bases between the germline ends. The CDR3 runs to 16 residues. CDR1 is MNHEY and CDR2 is SMNVEV in the germline V gene (reference sequence). The sample belongs to a study of blood T cell repertoires in COVID-19. About the research overall: Acute and convalescent COVID-19 specimens originated in the United States, Italy and Spain. Sources were T cells, B-cell-depleted T cells, or PBMCs; the material itself was cDNA or gDNA.

Authors' methods: The authors estimated nucleated cell counts from reference gene primer amplification. The data were produced by immunoSEQ multiplex PCR, yet TCRdb's version contains in-frame clones alone and is incomplete. That table is the source of V, J and clone size, and D and trimming were worked out from the DNA. The sample lists roughly 170,000 clones, about 80% seen once, with around 24% in the top ten. Sample: peripheral blood. The TCR originated in a woman in her seventies with acute or convalescent COVID-19. The rearrangement links TRBV27 to TRBJ2-7, with a tentative D call TRBD2 (6 bases). The CDR3 sequence: CASRREEWDLKYEQYF. As DNA, the CDR3 is TGTGCCAGCAGGAGGGAGGAGTGGGACCTAAAGTACGAGCAGTACTTC.